The next 24 T cell receptor beta chains were all read from a single sample in a study of blood T cell repertoires in COVID-19. TCRdb's table, derived via immunoSEQ multiplex PCR, lists solely in-frame clones and lacks some. In the table there are 45,000 to 60,000 clones, under 95% of which are singletons. The sample was peripheral blood. These receptors all come from a man in his sixties or seventies with active COVID-19.

This sequence joins TRBV21-1 and TRBJ2-7; whether TRBD1, the table's D call, matches the DNA was not checked. TRBV21-1 is a pseudogene segment. This CDR3 region has 14 residues. CDR3 DNA sequence: TGTGCCAGCAGCAATTCAGGTATTTCCTACGAGCAGTACTTC. Translating it yields CASSNSGISYEQYF.

The chain combines TRBV6-4 with TRBJ1-6, with 8 bases fitting TRBD1. This CDR3 comprises 18 residues. V gave up 2 bases and J gave up 6 bases; unmatched junction bases: 12. The germline V gene has CDR1 MRHNA and CDR2 SNTAGT. CDR3 nucleotides: TGTGCCAGCAGTGACGGGGGACAGGCAAGGGAATGTAATTCACCCCTCCACTTT. This encodes CASSDGGQARECNSPLHF.

This sequence joins TRBV30 and TRBJ1-6; tentatively, D is TRBD1 (6 bases). V lost 2 bases, J lost 7 bases, and 21 bases lay in between. The length of the CDR3 is 17 residues. Germline V gives CDR1 GTSNPN, CDR2 SVGIG (reference sequence). The CDR3 DNA is TGTGCCTGGAGTAGTGGCAGGGGCGGTATAGTGAATTCACCCCTCCACTTT. Amino acid sequence: CAWSSGRGGIVNSPLHF.

The chain employs TRBV6-5 and TRBJ2-5; D might be TRBD2 (5 bases). Between the trimmed V and J ends, which lost 6 bases and 8 bases, there was a span of 19 bases. This CDR3 spans 14 amino acids. Germline V lookup: CDR1 MNHEY, CDR2 SVGAGI. The CDR3 bases are TGTGCCAGCAGGCCCGACATCCCCACTAGAACCCAGTACTTC. Translated: CASRPDIPTRTQYF.

V usage is TRBV12-5 and J usage is TRBJ2-3, with 9 bases lining up with TRBD2. CDR1 LGHNT and CDR2 FRNRAP come from the germline V gene. With V trimmed by 6 bases and J by 4 bases, 5 bases remained unmatched. The CDR3 covers 14 residues. The CDR3 DNA is TGTGCTAGTGGGGTGAGCGGGGGGCCAGATACGCAGTATTTT. Translating gives CASGVSGGPDTQYF.

Regarding this clone: A junction boundary mismatches the germline segment, possibly from a read error. V is TRBV6-1 and J is TRBJ1-3; D gene ambiguous. CDR3 size: 16 residues. The germline V gene encodes CDR1 MNHNS and CDR2 SASEGT. The CDR3 bases are TGTGCCAGCAGGGAAGCTCGCGGCTTCTCTGGAAACACCATATATTTT. It translates to CASREARGFSGNTIYF.

The rearrangement joins TRBV6-5 to TRBJ2-2; D gene uncertain. The germline V and J ends were trimmed by 0 bases and 6 bases, with 8 bases remaining between them. This CDR3 contains 14 residues. The germline CDR1 and CDR2 sequences are MNHEY and SVGAGI. The CDR3 reads CASSYSQISGELFF. The CDR3 nucleotides read TGTGCCAGCAGTTACTCTCAGATCTCCGGGGAGCTGTTTTTT.

The chain joins TRBV23-1 to TRBJ2-7, with D uncertain. TRBV23-1 is an ORF, with its function uncertain. The CDR3 sequence is 14 residues long. The V end was cut by 1 base, the J end by 0 bases, with 7 bases between. CDR3 nucleotides: TGCGCCAGCAGTCAATTGTACAGCTCCTACGAGCAGTACTTC. Amino acids: CASSQLYSSYEQYF.

The chain joins TRBV2 to TRBJ1-4; D may be TRBD1 (6 bases). This CDR3 region has 14 residues. The V and J ends lost 4 bases and 7 bases respectively, with 13 bases between them. The germline CDR1 and CDR2 sequences are SNHLY and FYNNEI. The CDR3 reads CASSVRGAFEKLFF. In DNA form, the CDR3 reads TGTGCCAGCAGTGTACGGGGGGCATTTGAAAAACTGTTTTTT.

This chain uses TRBV30 with TRBJ1-2; D may be TRBD1 (5 bases). Germline V gene sequence: CDR1 GTSNPN, CDR2 SVGIG (reference sequence). Trimming took 1 base from V and 4 from J, leaving 13 bases between them. The CDR3 runs 14 residues. The CDR3 sequence is CAWSGQSPGYGYTF. Here the CDR3 DNA reads TGTGCCTGGAGTGGACAGTCCCCAGGCTATGGCTACACCTTC.

This chain joins TRBV6-1 and TRBJ1-1, with TRBD1 identical over 9 bases. Germline V CDR1 and CDR2: MNHNS, SASEGT. The CDR3 contains 16 residues. Losses at the gene ends were 4 bases for V and 0 bases for J; bases not matched to a gene: 6. As DNA, the CDR3 is TGTGCCAGCAGTGTACCGACAGGGGGGGTGAACACTGAAGCTTTCTTT. Its protein product is CASSVPTGGVNTEAFF.

The V call is TRBV5-1, the J call TRBJ1-1; TRBD1 might be the D (5 bases). Trimming pared 4 bases from V and 2 bases from J, leaving 18 bases between. Germline CDR1 reads SGHRS; CDR2 reads YFSETQ. This CDR3 contains 16 residues. In DNA, the CDR3 is TGCGCCAGCAGCCAGGGATTTAAACAGATAAACACTGAAGCTTTCTTT. Residues: CASSQGFKQINTEAFF.

This clone was observed a handful of times. CDR3: CATSRQGNSNQPQHF. In DNA, the CDR3 is TGTGCCACCAGCAGACAGGGGAATAGCAATCAGCCCCAGCATTTT. The genes are TRBV15 and TRBJ1-5; D may be TRBD1 (6 bases). Deletions cut 2 bases from V and 0 bases from J, with 8 bases between. Germline CDR1 is LNHNV and CDR2 is YYDKDF (reference sequence). The CDR3 runs 15 residues.

This clone was recorded only once. This sequence joins TRBV19 and TRBJ2-1; 13 nucleotides agree with TRBD2. The CDR3 sequence is 15 residues long. V dropped 5 bases and J dropped 7; count of bases not matched to a gene: 5. CDR1 and CDR2 from the germline V gene are LNHDA and SQIVND (reference sequence). The DNA for the CDR3 is TGTGCCAGTAGTGCGGGACTAGCGGGGAGGAATGAGCAGTTCTTC. Translating it yields CASSAGLAGRNEQFF.

The V and J genes are TRBV6-1 and TRBJ1-2, with 10 bases matching TRBD1. J was trimmed by 7 bases and V by 2 bases; bases with no gene match: 4. Germline assignment: CDR1 MNHNS and CDR2 SASEGT. This CDR3 is built from 14 residues. The DNA of the CDR3 is TGTGCCAGCAGTGAAATGAGGGACAGGGGTGGCTACACCTTC. This translates into CASSEMRDRGGYTF.

The chain is built from TRBV4-1 and TRBJ2-7; D is undetermined. This CDR3 is built from 14 residues. Trimming stripped 0 bases from V and 3 bases from J, with 9 bases between. Germline V gene data show CDR1 as MGHRA and CDR2 as YSYEKL. The CDR3 here is CASSQEKHFYEQYF. The CDR3 region has the DNA TGCGCCAGCAGCCAAGAAAAACATTTCTACGAGCAGTACTTC.

This chain links TRBV19 with TRBJ1-1; no reliable D call. The V end was cut by 2 bases, the J end by 0 bases, with 7 bases between. Germline loops: CDR1 LNHDA, CDR2 SQIVND (reference sequence). The CDR3 has 14 residues. This chain's CDR3 is CASSIPGMNTEAFF. The CDR3 nucleotides read TGTGCCAGTAGTATACCGGGGATGAACACTGAAGCTTTCTTT.

The chain employs TRBV7-9 and TRBJ1-4; D unresolved. The CDR3 consists of 14 residues. Germline V lookup: CDR1 SEHNR, CDR2 FQNEAQ (reference sequence). V lost 1 base to trimming and J lost 7 bases, with 10 bases between them. The CDR3 spells CASSLDLRSEKLFF. CDR3 nucleotide sequence: TGTGCCAGCAGCTTAGATCTGAGGAGTGAAAAACTGTTTTTT.

CDR3 sequence reads: CASRRYDNEQFF. For the CDR3, the DNA is TGTGCCAGTAGGCGATATGACAATGAGCAGTTCTTC. The genes are TRBV19 and TRBJ2-1; the D is unclear. Per germline, CDR1 LNHDA and CDR2 SQIVND (reference sequence). The CDR3 covers 12 residues. V gave up 6 bases and J gave up 5 bases, with 8 bases separating them.

The chain is built from TRBV2 and TRBJ2-3; no definite D call. The CDR3 spans 13 residues. Germline CDR1 reads SNHLY; CDR2 reads FYNNEI. The V and J ends lost 4 bases and 0 bases respectively, with 5 bases between them. In DNA, the CDR3 is TGTGCCAGCAGTGGTCAGAGCACAGATACGCAGTATTTT. Translating gives CASSGQSTDTQYF.

The rearrangement joins TRBV3-1 (or the pseudogene TRBV3-2) to TRBJ2-1; unclear D gene. The germline V and J ends were trimmed by 10 bases and 0 bases, with 19 bases remaining between them. The CDR3 is 16 residues long. Germline CDR1 LGHDT, CDR2 YNNKEL (reference sequence). The CDR3 loop is CANNPQTKSSYNEQFF. CDR3 in DNA: TGTGCCAACAACCCCCAGACAAAGAGCTCCTACAATGAGCAGTTCTTC.

The chain has TRBV27 and TRBJ2-3; TRBD2 agrees at 7 bases. Losses at the gene ends were 3 bases for V and 5 bases for J; bases not matched to a gene: 8. CDR3 length equals 15 residues. Per the germline V gene, CDR1 is MNHEY and CDR2 is SMNVEV (reference sequence). CDR3 DNA: TGTGCCAGCAGTTTCTCGCGGGGGAGGGTAGATACGCAGTATTTT. Residues: CASSFSRGRVDTQYF.

V gene TRBV27 combines with J gene TRBJ2-7; 9 bases match TRBD1. V lost 5 bases and J lost 4; bases outside the gene matches: 3. The CDR3 length is 13 residues. Germline V gene lookup returns CDR1 MNHEY and CDR2 SMNVEV (reference sequence). The CDR3 reads CASSGTGFYEQYF. Here the CDR3 DNA reads TGTGCCAGCAGTGGGACAGGGTTTTACGAGCAGTACTTC.

V is TRBV6-5 and J is TRBJ2-5, with 8 bases aligning to TRBD2. The V and J ends lost 8 bases and 5 bases, in that order; junction bases with no gene match: 4. CDR3 length equals 12 residues. Germline V gene lookup returns CDR1 MNHEY and CDR2 SVGAGI. The CDR3, as DNA: TGTGCCAGCGGGCGGGGGGCCGAGACCCAGTACTTC. The encoded protein is CASGRGAETQYF.